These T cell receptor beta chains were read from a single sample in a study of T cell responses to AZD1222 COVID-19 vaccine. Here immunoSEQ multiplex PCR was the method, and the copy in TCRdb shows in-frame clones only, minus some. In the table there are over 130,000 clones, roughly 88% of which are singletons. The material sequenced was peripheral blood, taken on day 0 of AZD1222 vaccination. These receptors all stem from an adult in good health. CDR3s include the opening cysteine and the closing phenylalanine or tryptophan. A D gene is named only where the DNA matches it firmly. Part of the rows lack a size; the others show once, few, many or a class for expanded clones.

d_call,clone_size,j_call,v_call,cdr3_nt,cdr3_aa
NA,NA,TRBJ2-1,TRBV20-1,TGCAGTGCTAGTCCGGGAGTGATAATCAATGAGCAGTTCTTC,CSASPGVIINEQFF
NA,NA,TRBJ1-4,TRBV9,TGTGCCAGCAGCGCGGAACAGGGAAGGATAACAACTAATGAAAAACTGTTTTTT,CASSAEQGRITTNEKLFF
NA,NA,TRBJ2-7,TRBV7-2,TGTGCCAGCAGCTTCCGGATCTACGAGCAGTACTTC,CASSFRIYEQYF
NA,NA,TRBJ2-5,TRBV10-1,TGCGCCAGCAGTGAGTCCCCAGGGCAAGAGACCCAGTACTTC,CASSESPGQETQYF
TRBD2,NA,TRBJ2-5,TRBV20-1,TGCAGTGCTAGTTCCCGGACTAGTTACGAGACCCAGTACTTC,CSASSRTSYETQYF
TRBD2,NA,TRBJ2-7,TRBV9,TGTGCCAGCAGCGTAGCTATGGCGGGAGGAGCCAACGAGCAGTACTTC,CASSVAMAGGANEQYF
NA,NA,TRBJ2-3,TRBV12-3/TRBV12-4,TGTGCCAGCAGCCTGGGTATGAGGACGCAGTATTTT,CASSLGMRTQYF
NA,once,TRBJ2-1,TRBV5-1,TGCGCCAGCAGCTTGGCGGCGGGAGAGCAGTTCTTC,CASSLAAGEQFF
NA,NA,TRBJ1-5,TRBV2,TGTGCCAGCAGTACCTCTCCGACAGTGACAGATCAGCCCCAGCATTTT,CASSTSPTVTDQPQHF
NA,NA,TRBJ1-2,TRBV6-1,TGTGCCAGCAGTGAAGGAACAGGCGTCTATGGCTACACCTTC,CASSEGTGVYGYTF
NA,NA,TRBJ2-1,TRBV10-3,TGTGCCATCAGTGAGCTCACGGTTTCTGCCTACAATGAGCAGTTCTTC,CAISELTVSAYNEQFF
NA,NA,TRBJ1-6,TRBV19,TGTGCCAGTATCGAGGGCTCACAGACCTCTTCACCCCTCCACTTT,CASIEGSQTSSPLHF
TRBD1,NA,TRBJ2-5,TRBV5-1,TGCGCCAGCAGCCAGACAGGGGGACTGGAGACCCAGTACTTC,CASSQTGGLETQYF
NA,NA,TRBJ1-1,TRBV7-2,TGTGCCAGCAGCCACGGTGTGGTGGCCGACACTGAAGCTTTCTTT,CASSHGVVADTEAFF
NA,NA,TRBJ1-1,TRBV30,TGTGCCTGGAGTCCCCATACTGGAACTGAAGCTTTCTTT,CAWSPHTGTEAFF
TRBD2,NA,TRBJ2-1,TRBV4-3,TGCGCCAGCAGCCAAGATACCAGCGGGAGCGTGGGATCCTACAATGAGCAGTTCTTC,CASSQDTSGSVGSYNEQFF
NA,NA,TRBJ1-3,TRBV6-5,TGTGCCAGCAGAAGAGGGATAAACTCTGGAAACACCATATATTTT,CASRRGINSGNTIYF
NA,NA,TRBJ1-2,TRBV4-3,TGCGCCAGCAGCCAAGATCGGCGGGGAGGCTATGGCTACACCTTC,CASSQDRRGGYGYTF
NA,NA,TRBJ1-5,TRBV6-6,TGTGCCAGCCTCATAGGGGGGGAACATCAGCCCCAGCATTTT,CASLIGGEHQPQHF
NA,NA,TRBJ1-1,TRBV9,TGTGCCAGCAGCGTAGCGGGGGGGATGTCAAACACTGAAGCTTTCTTT,CASSVAGGMSNTEAFF
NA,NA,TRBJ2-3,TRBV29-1,TGCAGCGTTGACAGGGGAGATACGCAGTATTTT,CSVDRGDTQYF
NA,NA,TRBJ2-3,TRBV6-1,TGTGCCAGCAGTGAATCGCCAATCACAGATACGCAGTATTTT,CASSESPITDTQYF
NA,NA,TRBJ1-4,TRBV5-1,TGCGCCAGCAGCTTGGCCCCGGATGAAAAACTGTTTTTT,CASSLAPDEKLFF
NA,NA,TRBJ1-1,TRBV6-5,TGTGCCAGCAAGGGGGGCGGGGCAGGGGACACTGAAGCTTTCTTT,CASKGGGAGDTEAFF
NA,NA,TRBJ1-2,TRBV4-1,TGCGCCAGCAGCCAAGAGGCGAACACCGCTAACTATGGCTACACCTTC,CASSQEANTANYGYTF
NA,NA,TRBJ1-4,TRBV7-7,TGTGCCAGCAGCTTAGGAGTCAAAGGAGGGCCTAATGAAAAACTGTTTTTT,CASSLGVKGGPNEKLFF
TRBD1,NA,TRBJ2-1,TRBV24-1,TGTGCCACCGGTGACAGGGCCTACAATGAGCAGTTCTTC,CATGDRAYNEQFF
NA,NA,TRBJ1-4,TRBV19,TGTGCCAGTAGTATTTCCGGAAGCAATGAAAAACTGTTTTTT,CASSISGSNEKLFF
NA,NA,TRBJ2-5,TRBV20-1,TGCAGTGCTTCGAAAGAGACCCAGTACTTC,CSASKETQYF
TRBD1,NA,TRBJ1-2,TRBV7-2,TGTGCCAGCAGCCCGCGGGACAGGCTATCTGGCTACACCTTC,CASSPRDRLSGYTF
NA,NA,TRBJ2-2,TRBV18,TGTGCCAGCTCAAGTACGGACGACACCGGGGAGCTGTTTTTT,CASSSTDDTGELFF
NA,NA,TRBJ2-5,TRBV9,TGTGCCAGCAGCGTAGGTGTCGTGGGAGGTAACCAAGAGACCCAGTACTTC,CASSVGVVGGNQETQYF
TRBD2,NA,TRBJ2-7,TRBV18,TGTGCCAGCTCACCAGTAGCGGGAGGGTACGAGCAGTACTTC,CASSPVAGGYEQYF
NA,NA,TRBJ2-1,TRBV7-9,TGTGCCAGCAGCTTAACATCCAGCTCCTACAATGAGCAGTTCTTC,CASSLTSSSYNEQFF
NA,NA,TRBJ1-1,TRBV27,TGTGCCAGCAGTGGAGGCTGGGTTAGGAACACTGAAGCTTTCTTT,CASSGGWVRNTEAFF
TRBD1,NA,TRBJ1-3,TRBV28,TGTGCCAGCACCGAAGGGGGCGTTAGAAACACCATATATTTT,CASTEGGVRNTIYF
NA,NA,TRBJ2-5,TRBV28,TGTGCCAGCAGTTTATCCCGGCAGGAGACCCAGTACTTC,CASSLSRQETQYF
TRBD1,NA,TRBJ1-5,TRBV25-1,TGTGCCAGCAGGTCTGACAGGGAGGGTCAGCCCCAGCATTTT,CASRSDREGQPQHF
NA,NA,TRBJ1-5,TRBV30,TGTGCCTGGAGTGCGTCTAGGTGGAATCAGCCCCAGCATTTT,CAWSASRWNQPQHF
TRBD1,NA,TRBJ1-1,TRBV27,TGTGCCAGCAGGCCGGGACAGCCGAACACTGAAGCTTTCTTT,CASRPGQPNTEAFF
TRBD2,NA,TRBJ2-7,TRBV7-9,TGTGCCAGCAGGGCGGGAGGTACCTACGAGCAGTACTTC,CASRAGGTYEQYF
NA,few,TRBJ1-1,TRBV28,TGTGCCAGCAGTTTGTACCCGCGAACTGAAGCTTTCTTT,CASSLYPRTEAFF
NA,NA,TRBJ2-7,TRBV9,TGTGCCAGCAGCCCCTGGGACAACCTTGGCGAGCAGTACTTC,CASSPWDNLGEQYF
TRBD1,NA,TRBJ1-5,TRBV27,TGTGCCAGCAGCCCCCGGAGAGGACAGGGGAGTTCTTGGAGCAATCAGCCCCAGCATTTT,CASSPRRGQGSSWSNQPQHF
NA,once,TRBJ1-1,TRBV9,TGTGCCAGCAGCTTCCCGACCGAACACACTGAAGCTTTCTTT,CASSFPTEHTEAFF
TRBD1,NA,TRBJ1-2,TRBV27,TGTGCCAGCGGCATACAGGGGGGGTTCTATGGCTACACCTTC,CASGIQGGFYGYTF
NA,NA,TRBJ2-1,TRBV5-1,TGCGCCAGCAGCGACCCGCAGGGCTTTGAGTTCCTCAATGAGCAGTTCTTC,CASSDPQGFEFLNEQFF
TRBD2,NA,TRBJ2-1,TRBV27,TGTGCCAGCAGTTTCGTAGCGGGAGTAATTGATGAGCAGTTCTTC,CASSFVAGVIDEQFF
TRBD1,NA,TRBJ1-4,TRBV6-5,TGTGCCAGCAGTTACGGACAGGGCCAAGAAAAACTGTTTTTT,CASSYGQGQEKLFF
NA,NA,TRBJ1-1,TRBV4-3,TGCGCCAGCAGCCAAGTAGCCAGGGCCAACACTGAAGCTTTCTTT,CASSQVARANTEAFF
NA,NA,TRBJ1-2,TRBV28,TGTGCCAGCAGTTTCTTGGGCGTAGACTATGGCTACACCTTC,CASSFLGVDYGYTF